These T cell receptor beta chains were read from a single sample in a study of graft-versus-host responses after intestinal transplantation. TCRdb's table, derived via immunoSEQ multiplex PCR, lists solely in-frame clones and lacks some. The sample consists of some 79,000 clones, 70% to 90% of them appearing once. These receptors' targets are unknown. The source material was unstimulated CD4+ T cells sorted from spleen or lymph node cells, sampled before intestinal transplant. Every receptor here comes from a human donor who received an intestinal transplant. Each CDR3 is given with its conserved first and last residue. Each record gives: clone size, V gene, J gene, D gene, CDR3 protein, CDR3 DNA. D genes are given only for firm matches. Size is stated for part of the rows, as once, few or many counts, or as a class when the clone is expanded.

clone size: NA; V gene: TRBV2; J gene: TRBJ2-2; D gene: NA; CDR3 protein: CASSGHRNTGELFF; CDR3 DNA: TGTGCCAGCAGTGGACATCGGAACACCGGGGAGCTGTTTTTT
clone size: NA; V gene: TRBV21-1; J gene: TRBJ2-2; D gene: NA; CDR3 protein: CASSKDGLANHTGELFF; CDR3 DNA: TGTGCCAGCAGCAAAGACGGACTAGCGAATCACACCGGGGAGCTGTTTTTT
clone size: NA; V gene: TRBV6-5; J gene: TRBJ2-3; D gene: TRBD2; CDR3 protein: CASRGLAGGSDTQYF; CDR3 DNA: TGTGCCAGCAGGGGACTAGCGGGGGGCTCAGATACGCAGTATTTT
clone size: NA; V gene: TRBV6-1; J gene: TRBJ1-3; D gene: NA; CDR3 protein: CASSLDFSGNTIYF; CDR3 DNA: TGTGCCAGCAGTTTAGACTTCTCTGGAAACACCATATATTTT
clone size: NA; V gene: TRBV5-1; J gene: TRBJ2-5; D gene: NA; CDR3 protein: CASSLGGSTQETQYF; CDR3 DNA: TGCGCCAGCAGCTTGGGAGGCAGCACACAAGAGACCCAGTACTTC
clone size: once; V gene: TRBV6-5; J gene: TRBJ1-1; D gene: TRBD1; CDR3 protein: CASSYRTGTTEAFF; CDR3 DNA: TGTGCCAGCAGTTACCGGACAGGGACAACTGAAGCTTTCTTT
clone size: NA; V gene: TRBV19; J gene: TRBJ2-7; D gene: NA; CDR3 protein: CASRPGTLSYEQYF; CDR3 DNA: TGTGCCAGTAGACCTGGGACACTCTCCTACGAGCAGTACTTC
clone size: NA; V gene: TRBV11-2; J gene: TRBJ2-7; D gene: NA; CDR3 protein: CASSFLRGTYEQYF; CDR3 DNA: TGTGCCAGCAGCTTTCTCCGGGGTACCTACGAGCAGTACTTC
clone size: NA; V gene: TRBV9; J gene: TRBJ1-1; D gene: NA; CDR3 protein: CASSVTPGDTEAFF; CDR3 DNA: TGTGCCAGCAGCGTTACACCCGGGGACACTGAAGCTTTCTTT
clone size: few; V gene: TRBV6-1; J gene: TRBJ2-6; D gene: TRBD1; CDR3 protein: CASSGDRGPGANVLTF; CDR3 DNA: TGTGCCAGCAGTGGCGACAGGGGCCCTGGGGCCAACGTCCTGACTTTC
clone size: NA; V gene: TRBV2; J gene: TRBJ2-5; D gene: NA; CDR3 protein: CASSGGRYQETQYF; CDR3 DNA: TGTGCCAGCAGTGGCGGGCGTTATCAAGAGACCCAGTACTTC
clone size: NA; V gene: TRBV7-6; J gene: TRBJ1-3; D gene: NA; CDR3 protein: CASSRDTGGNTIYF; CDR3 DNA: TGTGCCAGCAGCCGAGATACGGGGGGAAACACCATATATTTT
clone size: NA; V gene: TRBV19; J gene: TRBJ1-6; D gene: TRBD1; CDR3 protein: CASRTGNSPLHF; CDR3 DNA: TGTGCCAGCCGGACAGGGAATTCACCCCTCCACTTT
clone size: NA; V gene: TRBV18; J gene: TRBJ1-1; D gene: TRBD1; CDR3 protein: CASSPATGQGNTEAFF; CDR3 DNA: TGTGCCAGCTCACCCGCAACGGGACAGGGGAACACTGAAGCTTTCTTT
clone size: NA; V gene: TRBV7-9; J gene: TRBJ2-7; D gene: TRBD1; CDR3 protein: CASSPGGTGSTDGEQYF; CDR3 DNA: TGTGCCAGCAGCCCAGGAGGGACAGGGTCGACTGACGGGGAGCAGTACTTC
clone size: NA; V gene: TRBV5-6; J gene: TRBJ2-5; D gene: NA; CDR3 protein: CASSLADYQETQYF; CDR3 DNA: TGTGCCAGCAGCTTGGCCGACTACCAGGAGACCCAGTACTTC
clone size: NA; V gene: TRBV6-4; J gene: TRBJ1-5; D gene: NA; CDR3 protein: CATGSGSNQPQHF; CDR3 DNA: TGTGCCACAGGGTCCGGGAGCAATCAGCCCCAGCATTTT
clone size: NA; V gene: TRBV2; J gene: TRBJ2-1; D gene: TRBD2; CDR3 protein: CASSASGRQHEQFF; CDR3 DNA: TGTGCCAGCAGCGCCAGCGGGAGGCAGCATGAGCAGTTCTTC
clone size: once; V gene: TRBV15; J gene: TRBJ2-7; D gene: NA; CDR3 protein: CATSRGAGLTYEQYF; CDR3 DNA: TGTGCCACCAGCAGAGGGGCAGGACTAACCTACGAGCAGTACTTC
clone size: once; V gene: TRBV6-1; J gene: TRBJ1-2; D gene: NA; CDR3 protein: CASSDFGTDGYGYTF; CDR3 DNA: TGTGCCAGCAGTGATTTCGGCACAGATGGGTATGGCTACACCTTC
clone size: few; V gene: TRBV19; J gene: TRBJ1-5; D gene: TRBD1; CDR3 protein: CASSIRQGNQPQHF; CDR3 DNA: TGTGCCAGTAGTATCCGACAGGGTAATCAGCCCCAGCATTTT
clone size: NA; V gene: TRBV27; J gene: TRBJ1-3; D gene: NA; CDR3 protein: CASSQRAGNTIYF; CDR3 DNA: TGTGCCAGCAGTCAGAGGGCTGGAAACACCATATATTTT
clone size: NA; V gene: TRBV7-3; J gene: TRBJ2-4; D gene: TRBD2; CDR3 protein: CASSPGLAGNIQYF; CDR3 DNA: TGTGCCAGCAGCCCTGGACTAGCGGGGAACATTCAGTACTTC
clone size: NA; V gene: TRBV19; J gene: TRBJ1-1; D gene: TRBD1; CDR3 protein: CASSTDRGPEAFF; CDR3 DNA: TGTGCCAGTAGTACCGACAGGGGCCCTGAAGCTTTCTTT
clone size: few; V gene: TRBV7-6; J gene: TRBJ2-5; D gene: NA; CDR3 protein: CASSLTRVGETQYF; CDR3 DNA: TGTGCCAGCAGCCTCACGCGGGTAGGGGAGACCCAGTACTTC
clone size: NA; V gene: TRBV7-9; J gene: TRBJ1-3; D gene: TRBD1; CDR3 protein: CASSFGTGGGNTIYF; CDR3 DNA: TGTGCCAGCAGCTTCGGGACAGGGGGTGGAAACACCATATATTTT
clone size: NA; V gene: TRBV27; J gene: TRBJ1-1; D gene: NA; CDR3 protein: CASSFAGMGTEAFF; CDR3 DNA: TGTGCCAGCAGTTTTGCGGGGATGGGAACTGAAGCTTTCTTT
clone size: NA; V gene: TRBV27; J gene: TRBJ2-5; D gene: NA; CDR3 protein: CASSFREGAQYF; CDR3 DNA: TGTGCCAGCAGTTTCAGAGAAGGGGCCCAGTACTTC
clone size: NA; V gene: TRBV7-8; J gene: TRBJ2-1; D gene: TRBD1; CDR3 protein: CASSLAGQGSNEQFF; CDR3 DNA: TGTGCCAGCAGCTTAGCCGGACAGGGTTCCAATGAGCAGTTCTTC
clone size: once; V gene: TRBV28; J gene: TRBJ2-7; D gene: NA; CDR3 protein: CASSSIGAYEQYF; CDR3 DNA: TGTGCCAGCAGTTCGATAGGGGCCTACGAGCAGTACTTC
clone size: NA; V gene: TRBV27; J gene: TRBJ1-1; D gene: NA; CDR3 protein: CASSSSGYGTEAFF; CDR3 DNA: TGTGCCAGCAGTTCGTCGGGGTACGGAACTGAAGCTTTCTTT
clone size: NA; V gene: TRBV7-8; J gene: TRBJ2-5; D gene: TRBD2; CDR3 protein: CASSLREGQETQYF; CDR3 DNA: TGTGCCAGCAGCTTAAGGGAGGGGCAAGAGACCCAGTACTTC
clone size: NA; V gene: TRBV28; J gene: TRBJ2-5; D gene: NA; CDR3 protein: CASSFRSREETQYF; CDR3 DNA: TGTGCCAGCAGTTTTAGGTCCAGGGAAGAGACCCAGTACTTC
clone size: NA; V gene: TRBV15; J gene: TRBJ2-7; D gene: TRBD1; CDR3 protein: CATSRGQGAHYEQYF; CDR3 DNA: TGTGCCACCAGCAGAGGACAGGGGGCCCACTACGAGCAGTACTTC
clone size: NA; V gene: TRBV6-5; J gene: TRBJ2-1; D gene: TRBD1; CDR3 protein: CASSYLTGEEQFF; CDR3 DNA: TGTGCCAGCAGTTACTTAACAGGGGAGGAGCAGTTCTTC
clone size: NA; V gene: TRBV29-1; J gene: TRBJ2-5; D gene: NA; CDR3 protein: CSVEGRGETQYF; CDR3 DNA: TGCAGCGTTGAGGGCAGGGGAGAGACCCAGTACTTC
clone size: NA; V gene: TRBV28; J gene: TRBJ1-1; D gene: TRBD1; CDR3 protein: CASSWTGGEAFF; CDR3 DNA: TGTGCCAGCAGTTGGACAGGGGGCGAAGCTTTCTTT
clone size: NA; V gene: TRBV19; J gene: TRBJ1-2; D gene: NA; CDR3 protein: CASSINRGYTF; CDR3 DNA: TGTGCCAGTAGTATAAATCGGGGCTACACCTTC
clone size: NA; V gene: TRBV2; J gene: TRBJ2-7; D gene: NA; CDR3 protein: CASTMTWRGQSYEQYF; CDR3 DNA: TGTGCCAGCACTATGACCTGGCGGGGGCAGTCCTACGAGCAGTACTTC
clone size: NA; V gene: TRBV29-1; J gene: TRBJ2-7; D gene: NA; CDR3 protein: CSVGGGYEQYF; CDR3 DNA: TGCAGCGTTGGAGGGGGCTACGAGCAGTACTTC
clone size: NA; V gene: TRBV9; J gene: TRBJ2-3; D gene: NA; CDR3 protein: CASTRGRGPTDTQYF; CDR3 DNA: TGTGCCAGCACCCGGGGGCGGGGGCCCACAGATACGCAGTATTTT